This note documents a single T cell receptor (beta chain) sequence. Random-hexamer reverse transcription was applied to roughly 0.45 to 1 ug RNA. TCRdb re-analysed the immunoSEQ multiplex PCR reads in MiXCR, keeping a single row per CDR3 protein. The sample includes around 190,000 distinct CDR3 sequences, 85% to 95% of them seen just once. Germline V gene lookup returns CDR1 SQVTM and CDR2 ANQGSEA. The ends were cut back, 7 bases at V and 15 bases at J, with 16 bases in the middle. The CDR3 runs 10 residues. These data belong to a study of CD8 T cells in Susac syndrome. This chain links TRBV29-1 with TRBJ2-1; D tentatively reads TRBD1 or TRBD2 (5 bases each). Sequences were obtained from CD4+ T cells from PBMCs. The sequence derives from a human donor in good health. The CDR3 is CSGHRDLTFF. The CDR3 bases are TGCAGCGGCCACCGGGACCTAACGTTCTTC.